Below, 18 T cell receptor beta chains from the same sample are listed, as sequenced in a study of T-cell memory formation after mild COVID-19. TCRdb fed the 5' RACE reads into MiXCR, producing one record per CDR3 protein. The top ten hold about 22% of the sample, which has about 340,000 distinct CDR3 sequences, about 15% seen once. Sequencing was carried out using PBMCs or a T cell subset sorted from them (not recorded which). The receptors were gathered from a man in his late teens or twenties who had mild COVID-19 (a few samples of this study predate the infection). Cell type and time point are not known.

The genes are TRBV20-1 and TRBJ2-3; the match to TRBD2 covers 7 bases. This CDR3 comprises 15 residues. Germline CDR1 reads DFQATT; CDR2 reads SNEGSKA (reference sequence). The trim removed 3 bases at V and 1 base at J, leaving 7 bases unmatched. The CDR3 nucleotides read TGCAGTGCTAGGTTCGGCGGGGGAGGCACAGATACGCAGTATTTT. Its translation is CSARFGGGGTDTQYF.

This clonotype was detected a few times. The rearrangement joins TRBV7-2 to TRBJ1-5, with D maybe TRBD1 (6 bases). This CDR3 has 14 residues. The germline V gene has CDR1 SGHTA and CDR2 FQGNSA. The V end lost 5 bases, the J end lost 6 bases, and 14 bases lay between the germline ends. Here the CDR3 reads CASSPILQGQPQHF. In DNA form, the CDR3 reads TGTGCCAGCAGCCCTATTTTACAGGGTCAGCCCCAGCATTTT. Together with reference TRBV7-2 and TRBJ1-5, the CDR3 gives the full variable domain: GAGVSQSPSNKVTEKGKDVELRCDPISGHTALYWYRQSLGQGLEFLIYFQGNSAPDKSGLPSDRFSAERTGGSVSTLTIQRTQQEDSAVYLCASSPILQGQPQHFGDGTRLSIL.

This clonotype was counted between two and nine times. The chain uses TRBV15 and TRBJ2-5; TRBD1 matches at 8 bases. J gave up 7 bases and V 8 bases, and 15 bases lay outside the gene matches. From germline, CDR1 is LNHNV and CDR2 YYDKDF (reference sequence). This CDR3 has 15 amino acids. The CDR3 DNA sequence: TGTGCCACCCGACAGGGGAGTTGGACACTGGGGACCCAGTACTTC. Protein sequence: CATRQGSWTLGTQYF. Full variable domain (remainder filled in from reference TRBV15 and TRBJ2-5): DAMVIQNPRYQVTQFGKPVTLSCSQTLNHNVMYWYQQKSSQAPKLLFHYYDKDFNNEADTPDNFQSRRPNTSFCFLDIRSPGLGDTAMYLCATRQGSWTLGTQYFGPGTRLLVL.

The chain employs TRBV20-1 and TRBJ2-2, with TRBD1 identical over 7 bases. V shed 2 bases and J 9 bases; nucleotides not matched to a gene: 12. Looked up from germline, CDR1 is DFQATT and CDR2 is SNEGSKA (reference sequence). The CDR3 runs to 15 residues. The chain's CDR3 is CSARPDRVSVRELFF. CDR3 sequence (DNA): TGCAGTGCTAGACCCGACAGGGTGTCAGTCCGGGAGCTGTTTTTT.

This chain joins TRBV27 and TRBJ1-2; D is unresolved. Trimming took 2 bases from V and 3 from J, leaving 7 bases between them. This CDR3 contains 13 residues. Germline V gene data show CDR1 as MNHEY and CDR2 as SMNVEV (reference sequence). CDR3 region: CASSLGRHYGYTF. CDR3 in DNA: TGTGCCAGCAGTTTAGGCAGACACTATGGCTACACCTTC.

The chain recombines TRBV7-2 with TRBJ2-5; 9 bases fit TRBD1. Germline CDR1 and CDR2: SGHTA and FQGNSA. V lost 2 bases and J lost 4; bases outside the gene matches: 5. The CDR3 has 15 amino acids. This CDR3 reads CASSLQDRGGETQYF. The CDR3 bases are TGTGCCAGCAGCTTACAGGACAGGGGCGGAGAGACCCAGTACTTC.

Here the CDR3 reads CASGTGAYEQYV. CDR3 sequence (DNA): TGTGCCAGCGGGACAGGGGCCTACGAGCAGTACGTC. The J gene is TRBJ2-7, the V gene TRBV7-9, with 10 bases lining up with TRBD1. V gave up 8 bases and J gave up 2 bases; unmatched junction bases: 0. The CDR3 runs to 12 residues. The germline CDR1 and CDR2 sequences are SEHNR and FQNEAQ (reference sequence).

The sample holds a few counts of this clonotype. V gene TRBV2 combines with J gene TRBJ2-1; D not resolved. Germline values: CDR1 SNHLY, CDR2 FYNNEI. Trimming cost V 3 bases and J 7 bases, with 10 bases left between them. CDR3 length: 13 residues. The CDR3 protein is CASSEMSQNEQFF. The DNA of the CDR3 is TGTGCCAGCAGTGAGATGTCCCAAAATGAGCAGTTCTTC. The full variable domain, with the rest looked up from reference TRBV2 and TRBJ2-1, is EPEVTQTPSHQVTQMGQEVILRCVPISNHLYFYWYRQILGQKVEFLVSFYNNEISEKSEIFDDQFSVERPDGSNFTLKIRSTKLEDSAMYFCASSEMSQNEQFFGPGTRLTVL.

V is TRBV7-6 and J is TRBJ2-7, with D hard to call. This CDR3 has 15 residues. V lost 2 bases and J lost 0, with 11 bases in between. Germline lookup yields CDR1 SGHVS and CDR2 FNYEAQ. The CDR3 DNA reads as TGTGCCAGCAGCTTATTCTCAGGTAACTCCTACGAGCAGTACTTC. Protein sequence: CASSLFSGNSYEQYF.

This clonotype was picked up many times. The J gene is TRBJ2-6, the V gene TRBV20-1; 8 bases agree with TRBD1. The CDR3 length is 19 residues. Germline V CDR1 and CDR2: DFQATT, SNEGSKA (reference sequence). With 1 base clipped from V and 0 bases from J, the junction kept 11 bases outside the gene matches. The CDR3 DNA follows: TGCAGTGCTAGAGGCATCTCGGGACAGGCTACCTCTGGGGCCAACGTCCTGACTTTC. The encoded protein is CSARGISGQATSGANVLTF.

The CDR3 sequence is CASSHGNTEAFF. CDR3 sequence (DNA): TGTGCCAGCAGCCACGGGAACACTGAAGCTTTCTTT. The chain couples TRBV7-6 to TRBJ1-1; D ambiguous. V lost 5 bases, J lost 1 base, and 5 bases lay in between. This CDR3 has 12 amino acids. Germline-derived CDR1 and CDR2 are SGHVS and FNYEAQ.

This clonotype has at least ten counts. The rearrangement uses TRBV12-3 or TRBV12-4 and TRBJ1-5; TRBD1 matches 9 bases. With 6 bases clipped from V and 6 bases from J, the junction kept 6 bases outside the gene matches. CDR3 length: 14 amino acids. In nucleotides, the CDR3 is TGTGCCAGCAGCCCGGGACAGGGAGGTCAGCCCCAGCATTTT. It specifies CASSPGQGGQPQHF.

This clonotype showed up just a few times. The V and J genes are TRBV2 and TRBJ2-3; maybe TRBD2 (5 bases). Trimming stripped 10 bases from V and 0 bases from J, with 11 bases between. Germline assignment: CDR1 SNHLY and CDR2 FYNNEI. The CDR3 is 13 amino acids. This CDR3 reads CATTRGSTDTQYF. The DNA for the CDR3 is TGTGCCACCACCCGGGGTAGCACAGATACGCAGTATTTT.

This clonotype was counted at least ten times. The chain carries TRBV11-2 and TRBJ2-5; 9 nucleotides align to TRBD2. CDR3 size: 14 residues. Germline V gene data show CDR1 as SGHAT and CDR2 as FQNNGV. V shed 4 bases and J 2 bases; nucleotides not matched to a gene: 2. The CDR3 spells CASSWGLAQETQYF. The CDR3 nucleotides are TGTGCCAGCAGCTGGGGACTAGCACAAGAGACCCAGTACTTC.

The chain links TRBV12-3 or TRBV12-4 to TRBJ1-2, with a tentative D call TRBD1 (5 bases). Trimming took 2 bases from V and 8 from J, leaving 9 bases between them. The CDR3 length is 12 residues. The CDR3 here is CASSLWQGGYTF. The CDR3 region has the DNA TGTGCCAGCAGTTTATGGCAGGGAGGCTACACCTTC.

The J gene is TRBJ2-6, the V gene TRBV18; no clear D gene. This CDR3 is 13 amino acids long. CDR1 is KGHSH and CDR2 is LQKENI in the germline V gene. V lost 3 bases to trimming and J lost 7 bases, with 7 bases between them. Here the CDR3 DNA reads TGTGCCAGCTCACCCTCGATAGCCAACGTCCTGACTTTC. Translating gives CASSPSIANVLTF.

This clonotype was recorded a few times. The gene calls are TRBV7-9 and TRBJ1-1; weak D call: TRBD1 (6 bases). Trimming pared 5 bases from V and 6 bases from J, leaving 19 bases between. The germline gives CDR1 SEHNR, CDR2 FQNEAQ (reference sequence). The CDR3 covers 15 residues. The CDR3 region is CASSTTGGGRSEAFF. The CDR3 DNA sequence: TGTGCCAGCAGCACCACCGGCGGGGGGCGATCTGAAGCTTTCTTT.

V and J are TRBV7-9 and TRBJ1-6; 7 nucleotides agree with TRBD1. Germline loops: CDR1 SEHNR, CDR2 FQNEAQ (reference sequence). The CDR3 totals 15 residues. With V trimmed by 1 base and J by 8 bases, 5 bases remained unmatched. The CDR3, as DNA: TGTGCCAGCAGCTTAGGGAGACAGGGCCATTCACCCCTCCACTTT. Translated, it gives CASSLGRQGHSPLHF.